These T cell receptor beta chains were read from a single sample in a study of T cells in localized non-small cell lung cancer. Clones were read by immunoSEQ multiplex PCR, and TCRdb kept only the in-frame ones, dropping some. The sample contains a few thousand clones, 34% of which appear only once. Sequences were derived from lung tumor tissue, sampled before any cancer treatment. These TCRs come from a man between 40 and 70 years old with stage II squamous cell lung carcinoma. CDR3s include the opening cysteine and the closing phenylalanine or tryptophan. D genes are given only for firm matches. Clone size is given for some rows only: seen once, a few or many times, or a class if the clone is expanded.

V,J,size,D,CDR3,DNA
TRBV30,TRBJ2-3,once,TRBD1,CAWNRGQGPTDTQYF,TGTGCCTGGAACCGGGGACAGGGGCCCACAGATACGCAGTATTTT
TRBV19,TRBJ1-5,-,-,CASSILYQPQHF,TGTGCCAGTAGTATACTCTATCAGCCCCAGCATTTT
TRBV29-1,TRBJ2-5,few,TRBD2,CSATLAGGGVETQYF,TGCAGCGCCACACTAGCGGGAGGAGGGGTTGAGACCCAGTACTTC
TRBV14,TRBJ2-1,-,-,CASSQEQGGASEQFF,TGTGCCAGCAGCCAAGAGCAGGGTGGCGCAAGTGAGCAGTTCTTC
TRBV11-3,TRBJ1-1,-,-,CASSSVGAGSTEAFF,TGTGCCAGCAGCTCAGTGGGGGCAGGAAGCACTGAAGCTTTCTTT
TRBV6-8,TRBJ2-1,-,-,CASGLRDGEQFF,TGTGCCAGCGGGCTGCGGGACGGGGAGCAGTTCTTC
TRBV6-8,TRBJ1-2,few,-,CASSYFHGYGYTF,TGTGCCAGCAGTTACTTTCATGGCTATGGCTACACCTTC
TRBV9,TRBJ2-2,few,-,CASSPALGVGTGELFF,TGTGCCAGCAGCCCCGCCCTAGGAGTGGGCACCGGGGAGCTGTTTTTT
TRBV2,TRBJ2-7,-,-,CASSLGGSGEQYF,TGTGCCAGCAGCCTAGGGGGGTCTGGCGAGCAGTACTTC
TRBV7-8,TRBJ2-7,-,-,CASSQQGALTYEQYF,TGTGCCAGCAGCCAACAAGGGGCTCTGACCTACGAGCAGTACTTC
TRBV19,TRBJ1-3,-,-,CASIKGGGNTIYF,TGTGCCAGTATCAAGGGTGGTGGAAACACCATATATTTT
TRBV30,TRBJ2-7,few,-,CAWSVVLSFRGRGEQYF,TGTGCCTGGAGTGTCGTTCTGAGTTTTCGGGGACGGGGCGAGCAGTACTTC
TRBV28,TRBJ1-3,-,-,CASSFEGDLMGNTIYF,TGTGCCAGCAGTTTCGAGGGGGATCTTATGGGAAACACCATATATTTT
TRBV6-8,TRBJ1-1,-,TRBD1,CASSYGWGQGRHTEAFF,TGTGCCAGCAGTTATGGGTGGGGACAGGGCCGGCACACTGAAGCTTTCTTT
TRBV11-3,TRBJ1-6,medium-sized,-,CASSPRGGRGNSPLHF,TGTGCCAGCAGCCCGAGAGGGGGGCGAGGTAATTCACCCCTCCACTTT
TRBV5-1,TRBJ2-2,-,TRBD2,CASTLLRGDTGELFF,TGCGCCAGCACACTGCTGCGGGGGGACACCGGGGAGCTGTTTTTT
TRBV11-3,TRBJ1-2,few,-,CASSRDGANYGYTF,TGTGCCAGCAGCCGGGACGGAGCTAACTATGGCTACACCTTC
TRBV11-3,TRBJ1-1,-,-,CASSLADSSNEAFF,TGTGCCAGCAGCTTGGCGGACAGCAGCAATGAAGCTTTCTTT
TRBV9,TRBJ1-4,medium-sized,-,CASSEDSRAEKLFF,TGTGCCAGCAGCGAGGACAGTAGGGCGGAAAAACTGTTTTTT
TRBV19,TRBJ2-3,-,TRBD1,CACRLGQVSDTQYF,TGTGCCTGCCGGCTGGGACAGGTGTCAGATACGCAGTATTTT
TRBV6-8,TRBJ1-2,medium-sized,-,CASSKRGVGDLGYTF,TGTGCCAGCAGTAAAAGGGGTGTGGGTGACTTAGGCTACACCTTC
TRBV30,TRBJ1-2,-,TRBD1,CAWSQGAGGYTF,TGTGCCTGGAGCCAGGGGGCGGGAGGCTACACCTTC
TRBV6-1,TRBJ2-5,few,-,CASSEGLVGVDQYF,TGTGCCAGCAGTGAAGGTCTAGTTGGGGTAGACCAGTACTTC
TRBV7-5,TRBJ2-5,-,-,CASSLAGTSGTETQYF,TGTGCCAGCAGCTTAGCCGGGACTAGCGGGACGGAGACCCAGTACTTC
TRBV18,TRBJ2-6,-,-,CASSPLPFRGDIPGANVLTF,TGTGCCAGCTCACCACTCCCTTTCAGGGGGGACATCCCTGGGGCCAACGTCCTGACTTTC
TRBV10-3,TRBJ2-2,few,TRBD2,CAGTGGAQNTGELFF,TGTGCCGGGACGGGAGGGGCCCAGAACACCGGGGAGCTGTTTTTT
TRBV30,TRBJ2-1,-,-,CAWSYASPNEQFF,TGTGCCTGGAGTTATGCTAGCCCCAATGAGCAGTTCTTC
TRBV7-4,TRBJ2-1,-,-,CASSFQGLAHNEQFF,TGTGCCAGCAGCTTCCAAGGCCTGGCACACAATGAGCAGTTCTTC
TRBV15,TRBJ1-2,-,TRBD1,CATSRRTGGAGGGYTF,TGTGCCACCAGCAGAAGGACAGGGGGCGCAGGAGGTGGCTACACCTTC
TRBV30,TRBJ2-7,few,-,CAYRGGVVAGEQYF,TGTGCCTACAGAGGGGGGGTGGTGGCCGGCGAGCAGTACTTC
TRBV15,TRBJ1-5,-,TRBD1,CATSPKGGTGGQPQHF,TGTGCCACCAGCCCCAAGGGTGGGACAGGGGGGCAGCCCCAGCATTTT
TRBV6-8,TRBJ1-2,medium-sized,TRBD1,CAISKTGNYGYTF,TGTGCCATCAGTAAGACAGGGAACTATGGCTACACCTTC
TRBV6-8,TRBJ1-1,few,TRBD1,CAISPSGGNTEAFF,TGTGCCATCAGTCCCTCAGGGGGAAACACTGAAGCTTTCTTT
TRBV30,TRBJ1-2,few,TRBD1,CAWSNSGTGAGGYTF,TGTGCCTGGAGTAACTCCGGGACAGGGGCGGGCGGCTACACCTTC
TRBV19,TRBJ2-5,-,-,CASHSSNEETQYF,TGTGCCAGCCACTCGAGTAATGAAGAGACCCAGTACTTC